The text below deals with one T cell receptor beta chain. Its target is unknown. This specimen comes from a study of breast tumors, draining lymph nodes, adjacent tissues. Overall study findings and caveats: Tumor TCR diversity was below lymph nodes but above nontumor tissue.

With 4 bases removed from V and 5 bases from J, the gap between germline ends came to 15 bases. Per the germline V gene, CDR1 is MNHEY and CDR2 is SMNVEV (reference sequence). The CDR3 has 14 residues. TCRdb reanalysed the multiplex PCR reads using MiXCR and keeps one entry per CDR3 protein. The data contain tens of thousands of distinct CDR3 sequences, about 23% of them seen just once; the ten biggest clones take up approximately 8%. The sample was breast tumor tissue. The rearrangement links TRBV27 to TRBJ2-7, with a tentative D call TRBD1 (6 bases). This TCR derives from a female donor with breast cancer. Some clones in this sample may be carry-over from other donors' samples. The CDR3 protein is CASSSYSQGDEQYF. CDR3 coding DNA: TGTGCCAGCAGTTCATACTCACAGGGTGACGAGCAGTACTTC.